This paragraph reports one T cell receptor beta chain. Its antigen is unknown. This table comes from immunoSEQ multiplex PCR, and its TCRdb copy is limited to in-frame clones, with some not included. The sample yields under 350,000 clones, about 86% seen once. The V gene's germline CDR1 is SGHRS and CDR2 YFSETQ. J gave up 2 bases and V 4 bases, and 6 bases lay outside the gene matches. This CDR3 region has 15 residues. The data stem from a study of cytomegalovirus exposure and HLA in healthy donors. Study-wide results and caveats: The finding came from a later analysis; first-cohort TCR clusters tended to co-occur in the 110 or so validation repertoires. In vitro experiments confirmed that three CMV-associated chains were specific for CMV antigens. Rare TCR sequences predominated, though certain public TCRs were found in many donors.

While the first cohort had 600 to 850 subjects, the donors belonged to the separate validation cohort of fewer than 150 subjects. V is TRBV5-1 and J is TRBJ2-3; 8 positions match TRBD1. Sequencing used PBMCs. The receptor was isolated from a woman aged 18-29 years in good health and CMV-seronegative. The DNA for the CDR3 is TGCGCCAGCAGCGGCGACAGGGGCTTCACAGATACGCAGTATTTT. Translating it yields CASSGDRGFTDTQYF.